A selection of T cell receptor beta chains follows, all from one sample in a study of cytomegalovirus exposure and HLA in healthy donors. TCRdb's copy holds only in-frame clones and misses some; the assay was immunoSEQ multiplex PCR. The data contain around 67,000 clones, about four fifths of them singletons. The sequenced sample consisted of PBMCs. All receptors come from a young man in good health and CMV-seropositive. The CDR3 runs from the conserved cysteine through the conserved F or W. D genes are given only for firm matches. Not all rows give a size; the values are once, few, many and, for expanded clones, a class.

V	J	length	size	D	CDR3	DNA
TRBV7-9	TRBJ2-5	15	-	-	CASSLQGPAKEAQYF	TGTGCCAGCAGCTTGCAGGGGCCAGCAAAAGAGGCCCAGTACTTC
TRBV28	TRBJ1-2	16	few	TRBD1	CASSPTTGGSDYGYTF	TGTGCCAGCAGTCCAACAACAGGGGGCTCTGACTATGGCTACACCTTC
TRBV30	TRBJ1-1	14	-	-	CAWSVLGENTEAFF	TGTGCCTGGAGTGTACTTGGAGAGAACACTGAAGCTTTCTTT
TRBV4-2	TRBJ2-1	17	-	TRBD2	CASSIRTSGGSTHEQFF	TGTGCCAGCAGCATCCGGACTAGCGGGGGATCTACCCATGAGCAGTTCTTC
TRBV6-5	TRBJ2-7	13	few	TRBD2	CASMATSPKKQYF	TGTGCCAGCATGGCGACTAGCCCTAAAAAGCAGTACTTC
TRBV28	TRBJ1-1	12	-	TRBD1	CASTLDRAEAFF	TGTGCCAGCACCCTCGACAGGGCTGAAGCTTTCTTT
TRBV9	TRBJ2-3	14	-	-	CASNKGRGSDTQYF	TGTGCCAGCAACAAAGGTAGGGGATCAGATACGCAGTATTTT
TRBV6-5	TRBJ2-7	14	-	TRBD1	CASKRQGGSYEQYF	TGTGCCAGCAAGAGACAGGGTGGCTCCTACGAGCAGTACTTC
TRBV7-2	TRBJ2-1	13	-	-	CASSLNVQGEQFF	TGTGCCAGCAGCCTAAACGTACAGGGTGAGCAGTTCTTC
TRBV6-5	TRBJ2-3	14	-	TRBD1	CAVADRGFTDTQYF	TGTGCCGTTGCTGACAGGGGCTTTACAGATACGCAGTATTTT
TRBV7-9	TRBJ2-7	12	few	-	CASSSRVYEQYF	TGTGCCAGCAGCTCCAGGGTCTACGAGCAGTACTTC
TRBV6-5	TRBJ2-1	14	-	-	CASSPADPGNEQFF	TGTGCCAGCAGCCCGGCAGACCCGGGGAATGAGCAGTTCTTC
TRBV10-1	TRBJ2-5	14	-	-	CASSEFGGGETQYF	TGCGCCAGCAGTGAGTTTGGAGGAGGAGAGACCCAGTACTTC
TRBV15	TRBJ2-4	15	-	TRBD2	CATSRGAIVGGLGYF	TGTGCCACCAGCAGAGGGGCTATAGTAGGGGGACTAGGGTACTTC
TRBV30	TRBJ1-5	13	-	-	CAWSVQSDQPQHF	TGTGCCTGGAGTGTACAGTCCGATCAGCCCCAGCATTTT
TRBV6-6	TRBJ2-1	15	many	-	CATQINSLSYNEQFF	TGTGCCACTCAGATTAATTCCCTCTCCTACAATGAGCAGTTCTTC
TRBV30	TRBJ1-2	12	-	-	CAWSLTREGYTF	TGTGCCTGGAGTCTGACTAGGGAAGGCTACACCTTC
TRBV6-5	TRBJ1-1	14	-	TRBD1	CASSYQGGNTEAFF	TGTGCCAGCAGTTACCAGGGGGGGAACACTGAAGCTTTCTTT
TRBV25-1	TRBJ1-1	16	-	-	CASSEWARAGDTEAFF	TGTGCCAGCAGTGAATGGGCCAGGGCTGGAGACACTGAAGCTTTCTTT
TRBV29-1	TRBJ2-5	13	-	TRBD1	CSVGDRGSETQYF	TGCAGCGTGGGGGACAGGGGGTCAGAGACCCAGTACTTC
TRBV2	TRBJ2-3	16	-	-	CASSEDVPGLGGTQYF	TGTGCCAGCAGTGAAGACGTCCCGGGACTGGGGGGTACGCAGTATTTT
TRBV5-4	TRBJ2-7	15	once	TRBD2	CASSLYGLAGPSEYF	TGTGCCAGCAGCTTATATGGCCTAGCGGGACCCTCCGAGTACTTC
TRBV6-6	TRBJ1-1	16	-	TRBD1	CASRLQGQKLNTEAFF	TGTGCCAGCCGGCTCCAGGGACAGAAACTGAACACTGAAGCTTTCTTT
TRBV10-3	TRBJ1-2	13	-	-	CAIKGVSDYGYTF	TGTGCCATCAAAGGGGTCTCTGACTATGGCTACACCTTC
TRBV5-1	TRBJ1-1	14	-	-	CASSFSNLNTEAFF	TGCGCCAGCAGCTTCTCAAACTTGAACACTGAAGCTTTCTTT
TRBV6-5	TRBJ2-1	16	-	TRBD1	CASSYSQGAVYNEQFF	TGTGCCAGCAGTTACTCTCAGGGGGCCGTCTACAATGAGCAGTTCTTC